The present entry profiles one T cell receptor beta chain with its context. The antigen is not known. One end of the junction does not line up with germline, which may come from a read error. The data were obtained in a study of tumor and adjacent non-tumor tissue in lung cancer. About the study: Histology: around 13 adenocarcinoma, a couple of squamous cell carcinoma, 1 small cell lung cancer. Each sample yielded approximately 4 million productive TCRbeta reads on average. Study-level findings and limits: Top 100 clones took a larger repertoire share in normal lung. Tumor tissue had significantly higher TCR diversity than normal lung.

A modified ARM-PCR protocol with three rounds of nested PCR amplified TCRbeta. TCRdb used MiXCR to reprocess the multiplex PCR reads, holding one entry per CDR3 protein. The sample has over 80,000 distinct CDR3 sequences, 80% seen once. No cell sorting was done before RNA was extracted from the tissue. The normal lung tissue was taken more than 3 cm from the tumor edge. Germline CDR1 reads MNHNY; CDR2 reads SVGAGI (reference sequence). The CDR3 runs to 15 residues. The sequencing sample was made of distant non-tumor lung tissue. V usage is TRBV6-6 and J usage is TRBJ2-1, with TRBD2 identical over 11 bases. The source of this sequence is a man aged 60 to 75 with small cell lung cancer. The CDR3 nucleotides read TGTGCCAGCAGCATACTAGCGGGAGAAGGATATGAGCGGTTCTTC. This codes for CASSILAGEGYERFF.